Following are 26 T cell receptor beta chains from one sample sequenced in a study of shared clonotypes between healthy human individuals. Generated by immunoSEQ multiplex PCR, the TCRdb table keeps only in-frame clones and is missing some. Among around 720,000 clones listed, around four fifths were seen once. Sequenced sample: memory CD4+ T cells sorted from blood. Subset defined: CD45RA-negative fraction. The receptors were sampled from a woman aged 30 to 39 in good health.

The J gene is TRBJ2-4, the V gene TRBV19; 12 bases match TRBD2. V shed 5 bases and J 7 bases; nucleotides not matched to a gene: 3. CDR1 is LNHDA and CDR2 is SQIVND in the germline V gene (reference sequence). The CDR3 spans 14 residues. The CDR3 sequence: CASSHGTSGNIQYF. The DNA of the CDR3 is TGTGCCAGTAGTCACGGGACTAGCGGGAACATTCAGTACTTC.

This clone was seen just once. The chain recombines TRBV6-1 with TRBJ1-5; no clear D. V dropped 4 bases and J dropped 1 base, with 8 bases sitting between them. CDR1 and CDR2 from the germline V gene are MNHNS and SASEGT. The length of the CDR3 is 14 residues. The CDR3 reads CASSVLGSNQPQHF. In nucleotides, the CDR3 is TGTGCCAGCAGTGTCCTGGGGAGCAATCAGCCCCAGCATTTT.

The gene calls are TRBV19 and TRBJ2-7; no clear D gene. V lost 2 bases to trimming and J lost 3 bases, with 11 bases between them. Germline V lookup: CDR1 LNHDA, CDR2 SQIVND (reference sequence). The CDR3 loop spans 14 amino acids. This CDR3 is CASSILGNFYEQYF. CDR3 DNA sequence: TGTGCCAGTAGTATATTAGGGAACTTCTACGAGCAGTACTTC.

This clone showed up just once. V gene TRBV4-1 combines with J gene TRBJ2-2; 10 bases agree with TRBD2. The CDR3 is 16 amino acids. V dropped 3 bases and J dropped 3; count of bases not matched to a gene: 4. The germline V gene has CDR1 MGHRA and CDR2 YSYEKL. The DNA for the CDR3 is TGCGCCAGCAGCCACCTAGCGGGAGAGGACACCGGGGAGCTGTTTTTT. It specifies CASSHLAGEDTGELFF.

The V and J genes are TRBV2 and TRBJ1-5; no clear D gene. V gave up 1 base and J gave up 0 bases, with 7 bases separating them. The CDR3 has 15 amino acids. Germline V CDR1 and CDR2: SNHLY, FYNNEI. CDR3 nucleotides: TGTGCCAGCAGTGAAGAGAGTATTAGCAATCAGCCCCAGCATTTT. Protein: CASSEESISNQPQHF.

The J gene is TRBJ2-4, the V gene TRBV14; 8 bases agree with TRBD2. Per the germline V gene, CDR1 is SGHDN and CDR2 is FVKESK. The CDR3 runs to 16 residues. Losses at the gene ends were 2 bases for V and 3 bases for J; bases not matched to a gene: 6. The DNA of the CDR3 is TGTGCCAGCAGCCAATTCCTAGCGGGCTTCAAAAACATTCAGTACTTC. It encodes CASSQFLAGFKNIQYF.

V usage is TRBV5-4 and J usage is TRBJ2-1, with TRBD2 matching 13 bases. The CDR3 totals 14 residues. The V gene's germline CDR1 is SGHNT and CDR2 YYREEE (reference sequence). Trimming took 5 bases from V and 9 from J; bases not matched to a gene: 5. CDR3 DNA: TGTGCCAGCAGAAAGACTAGCGGGAGGACTGAGCAGTTCTTC. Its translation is CASRKTSGRTEQFF.

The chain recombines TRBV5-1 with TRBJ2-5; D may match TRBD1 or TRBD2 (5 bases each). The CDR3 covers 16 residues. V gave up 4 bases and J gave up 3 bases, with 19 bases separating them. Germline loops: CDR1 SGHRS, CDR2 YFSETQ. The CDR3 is CASSGGRTAAKETQYF. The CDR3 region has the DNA TGCGCCAGCAGCGGGGGACGCACGGCGGCCAAAGAGACCCAGTACTTC.

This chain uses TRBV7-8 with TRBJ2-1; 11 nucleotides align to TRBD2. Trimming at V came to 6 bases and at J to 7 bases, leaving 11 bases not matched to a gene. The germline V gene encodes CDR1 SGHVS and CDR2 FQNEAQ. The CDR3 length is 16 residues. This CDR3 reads CASSHSGRAEGNEQFF. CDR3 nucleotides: TGTGCCAGCAGTCATAGCGGGAGGGCCGAAGGAAATGAGCAGTTCTTC.

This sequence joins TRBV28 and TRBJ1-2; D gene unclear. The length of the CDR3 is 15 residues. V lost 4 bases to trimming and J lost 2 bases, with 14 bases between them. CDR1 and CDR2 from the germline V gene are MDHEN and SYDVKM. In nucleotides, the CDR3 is TGTGCCAGCAGTTCACCCCGGGCGGGCAACTATGGCTACACCTTC. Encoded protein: CASSSPRAGNYGYTF.

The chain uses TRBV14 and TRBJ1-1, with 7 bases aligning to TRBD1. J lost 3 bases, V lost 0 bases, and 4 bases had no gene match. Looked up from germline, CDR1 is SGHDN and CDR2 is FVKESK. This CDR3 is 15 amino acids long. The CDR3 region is CASSQEQGSYTEAFF. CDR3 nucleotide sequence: TGTGCCAGCAGCCAAGAACAGGGGTCGTACACTGAAGCTTTCTTT. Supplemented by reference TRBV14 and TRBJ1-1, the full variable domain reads EAGVTQFPSHSVIEKGQTVTLRCDPISGHDNLYWYRRVMGKEIKFLLHFVKESKQDESGMPNNRFLAERTGGTYSTLKVQPAELEDSGVYFCASSQEQGSYTEAFFGQGTRLTVV.

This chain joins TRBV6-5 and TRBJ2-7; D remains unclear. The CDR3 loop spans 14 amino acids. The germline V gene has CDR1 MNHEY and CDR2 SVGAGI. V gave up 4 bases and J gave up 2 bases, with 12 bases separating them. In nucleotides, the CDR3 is TGTGCCAGCAGTTGGTCGGCGGCGCCCTACGAGCAGTACTTC. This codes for CASSWSAAPYEQYF.

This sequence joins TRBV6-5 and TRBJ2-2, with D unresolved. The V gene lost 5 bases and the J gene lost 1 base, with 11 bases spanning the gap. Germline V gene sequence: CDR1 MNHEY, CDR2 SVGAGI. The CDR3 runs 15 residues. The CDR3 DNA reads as TGTGCCAGCAGTCGTAACAGCCAGAACACCGGGGAGCTGTTTTTT. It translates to CASSRNSQNTGELFF.

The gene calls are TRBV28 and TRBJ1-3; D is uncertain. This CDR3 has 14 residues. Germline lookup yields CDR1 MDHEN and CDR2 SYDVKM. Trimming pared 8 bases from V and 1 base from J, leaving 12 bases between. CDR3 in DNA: TGTGCCAGCGAGGGTTGGGCGTCTGGAAACACCATATATTTT. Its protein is CASEGWASGNTIYF.

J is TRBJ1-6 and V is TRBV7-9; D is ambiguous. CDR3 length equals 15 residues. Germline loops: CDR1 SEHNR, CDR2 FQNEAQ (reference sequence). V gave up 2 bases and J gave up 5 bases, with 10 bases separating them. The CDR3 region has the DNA TGTGCCAGCAGCTTACATTCGCCGGATAATTCACCCCTCCACTTT. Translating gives CASSLHSPDNSPLHF. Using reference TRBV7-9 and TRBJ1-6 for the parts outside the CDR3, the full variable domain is DTGVSQNPRHKITKRGQNVTFRCDPISEHNRLYWYRQTLGQGPEFLTYFQNEAQLEKSRLLSDRFSAERPKGSFSTLEIQRTEQGDSAMYLCASSLHSPDNSPLHFGNGTRLTVT.

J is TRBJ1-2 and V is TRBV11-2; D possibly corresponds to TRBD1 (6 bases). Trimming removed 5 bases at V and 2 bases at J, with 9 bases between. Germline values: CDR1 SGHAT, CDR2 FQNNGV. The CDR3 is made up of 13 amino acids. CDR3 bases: TGTGCCAGCAGCCAGGGACAAAACTATGGCTACACCTTC. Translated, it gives CASSQGQNYGYTF.

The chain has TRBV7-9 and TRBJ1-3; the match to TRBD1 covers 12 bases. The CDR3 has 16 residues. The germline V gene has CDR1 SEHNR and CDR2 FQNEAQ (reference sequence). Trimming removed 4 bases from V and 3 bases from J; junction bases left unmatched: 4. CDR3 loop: CASSSGQGAIGNTIYF. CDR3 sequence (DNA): TGTGCCAGCAGCTCGGGACAGGGGGCAATTGGAAACACCATATATTTT.

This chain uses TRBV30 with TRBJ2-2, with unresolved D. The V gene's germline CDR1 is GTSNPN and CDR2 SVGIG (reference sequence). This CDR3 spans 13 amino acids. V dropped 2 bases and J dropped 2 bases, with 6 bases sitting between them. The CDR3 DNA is TGTGCCTGGAGTATATTAAACACCGGGGAGCTGTTTTTT. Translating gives CAWSILNTGELFF.

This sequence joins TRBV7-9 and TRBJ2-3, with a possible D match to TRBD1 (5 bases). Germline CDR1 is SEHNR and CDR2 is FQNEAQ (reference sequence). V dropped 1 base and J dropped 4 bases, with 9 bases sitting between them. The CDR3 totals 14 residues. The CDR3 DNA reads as TGTGCCAGCAGCTTAGTAGGCAGGGCAGATACGCAGTATTTT. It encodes CASSLVGRADTQYF.

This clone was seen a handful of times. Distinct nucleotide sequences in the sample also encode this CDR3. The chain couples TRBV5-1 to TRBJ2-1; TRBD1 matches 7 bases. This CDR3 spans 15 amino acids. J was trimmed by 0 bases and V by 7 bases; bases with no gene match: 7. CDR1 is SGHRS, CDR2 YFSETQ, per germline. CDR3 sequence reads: CASSRDSGSYNEQFF. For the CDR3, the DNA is TGCGCCAGCTCCCGGGACAGCGGCTCCTACAATGAGCAGTTCTTC. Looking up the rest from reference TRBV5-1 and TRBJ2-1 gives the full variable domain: KAGVTQTPRYLIKTRGQQVTLSCSPISGHRSVSWYQQTPGQGLQFLFEYFSETQRNKGNFPGRFSGRQFSNSRSEMNVSTLELGDSALYLCASSRDSGSYNEQFFGPGTRLTVL.

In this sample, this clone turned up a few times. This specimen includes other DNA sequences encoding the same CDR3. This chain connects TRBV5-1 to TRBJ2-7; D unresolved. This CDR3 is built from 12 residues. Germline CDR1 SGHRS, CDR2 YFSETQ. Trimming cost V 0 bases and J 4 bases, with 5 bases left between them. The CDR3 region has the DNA TGCGCCAGCAGCTTGGTTGGGTACGAGCAGTACTTC. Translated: CASSLVGYEQYF.

CDR3 loop: CASSLQTPTVNTEAFF. Written as DNA, the CDR3 is TGTGCCAGCAGTTTACAAACTCCAACCGTGAACACTGAAGCTTTCTTT. The chain carries TRBV28 and TRBJ1-1; D is undetermined. The CDR3 is 16 residues long. V was shortened by 2 bases and J by 0 bases, with 13 bases between the two germline ends. Germline values: CDR1 MDHEN, CDR2 SYDVKM.

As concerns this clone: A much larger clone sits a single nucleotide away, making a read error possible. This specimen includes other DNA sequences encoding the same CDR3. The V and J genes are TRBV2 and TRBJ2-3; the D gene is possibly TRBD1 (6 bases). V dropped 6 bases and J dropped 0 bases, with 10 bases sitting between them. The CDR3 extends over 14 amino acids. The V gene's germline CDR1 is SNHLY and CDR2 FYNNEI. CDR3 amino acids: CASRDRASTDTQYF. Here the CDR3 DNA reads TGTGCCAGCAGGGACAGAGCTAGCACAGATACGCAGTATTTT.

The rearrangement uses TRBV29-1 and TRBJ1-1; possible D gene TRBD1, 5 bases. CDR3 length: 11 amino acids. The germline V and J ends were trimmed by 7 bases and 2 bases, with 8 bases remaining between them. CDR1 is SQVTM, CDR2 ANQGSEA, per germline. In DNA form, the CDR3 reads TGCAGCGGGGGGTTCAACACTGAAGCTTTCTTT. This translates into CSGGFNTEAFF.

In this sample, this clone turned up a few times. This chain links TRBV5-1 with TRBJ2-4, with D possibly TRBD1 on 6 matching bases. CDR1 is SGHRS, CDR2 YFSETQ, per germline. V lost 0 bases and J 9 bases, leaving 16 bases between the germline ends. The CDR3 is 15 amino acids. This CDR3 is CASSLADRDMSIQYF. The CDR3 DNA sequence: TGCGCCAGCAGCTTGGCCGACCGGGACATGTCCATTCAGTACTTC.

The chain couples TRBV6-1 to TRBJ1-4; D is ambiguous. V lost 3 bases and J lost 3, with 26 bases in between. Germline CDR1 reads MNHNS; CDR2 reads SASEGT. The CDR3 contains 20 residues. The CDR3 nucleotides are TGTGCCAGCAGTGATTATCGGCGATTTGCTCCATTTGCTGCTAATGAAAAACTGTTTTTT. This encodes CASSDYRRFAPFAANEKLFF.